The present entry profiles one TCR beta chain with its context. The data originate from a study of T cell changes during pregnancy in multiple sclerosis. Germline V gene lookup returns CDR1 MNHEY and CDR2 SMNVEV (reference sequence). The ends lost 0 bases at V and 6 bases at J; junction bases unmatched: 16. CDR3 size: 20 residues. Sequenced by immunoSEQ multiplex PCR; TCRdb stores in-frame clones only, minus some. Seen here are some 70,000 clones, roughly 88% observed once, and the top ten hold around a tenth. This sample comprised peripheral blood, obtained after pregnancy. The rearrangement joins TRBV27 to TRBJ2-1; TRBD2 matches 11 bases. The receptor's source is a female donor in good health, enrolled as a control in a pregnancy study. The CDR3 DNA reads as TGTGCCAGCAGTTTATCTCGTAGCGGGAGGGATCTATCTGCACTCAATGAGCAGTTCTTC. This sequence encodes CASSLSRSGRDLSALNEQFF.